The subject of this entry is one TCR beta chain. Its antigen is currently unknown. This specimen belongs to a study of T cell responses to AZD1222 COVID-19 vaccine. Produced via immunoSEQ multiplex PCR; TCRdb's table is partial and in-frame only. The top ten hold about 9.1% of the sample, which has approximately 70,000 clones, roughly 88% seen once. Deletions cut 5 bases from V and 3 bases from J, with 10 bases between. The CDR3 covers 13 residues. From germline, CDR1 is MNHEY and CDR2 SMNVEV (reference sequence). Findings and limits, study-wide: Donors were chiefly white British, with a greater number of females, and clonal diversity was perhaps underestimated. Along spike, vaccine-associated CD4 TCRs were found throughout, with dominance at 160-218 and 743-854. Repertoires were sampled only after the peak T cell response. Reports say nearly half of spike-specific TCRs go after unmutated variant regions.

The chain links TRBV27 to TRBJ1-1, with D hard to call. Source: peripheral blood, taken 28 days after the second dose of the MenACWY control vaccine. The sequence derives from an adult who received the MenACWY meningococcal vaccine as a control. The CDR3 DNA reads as TGTGCCAGCAGTCCTTCCCGCTACACTGAAGCTTTCTTT. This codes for CASSPSRYTEAFF.